These 15 T cell receptor beta chains were sequenced from one sample in a study of early T cells in non-severe SARS-CoV-2 infection. Each CDR3 protein gets one entry after TCRdb re-called the 5' RACE reads with MiXCR. Of tens of thousands of distinct CDR3 sequences listed, approximately 4% are singletons. Material: whole blood. Receptors were obtained from an adult who was a healthcare worker with PCR-confirmed SARS-CoV-2 infection or an uninfected control (not recorded which).

By frequency in the sample, this clonotype is medium-sized. V is TRBV28 and J is TRBJ2-7; 14 bases fit TRBD2. This CDR3 is 14 amino acids long. Germline values: CDR1 MDHEN, CDR2 SYDVKM. Trimming took 10 bases from V and 2 from J; bases not matched to a gene: 4. DNA of the CDR3: TGTGCCACAACGGGACTAGCGGGAGCCTACGAGCAGTACTTC. Protein sequence: CATTGLAGAYEQYF.

This clonotype was recorded at least ten times. The chain employs TRBV7-9 and TRBJ2-7; 8 bases are shared with TRBD1. The CDR3 is 15 amino acids. Per germline, CDR1 SEHNR and CDR2 FQNEAQ (reference sequence). The V and J ends lost 1 base and 2 bases, in that order; junction bases with no gene match: 4. The CDR3 coding sequence is TGTGCCAGCAGCTTAGGGAAGACAGGGGCCTACGAGCAGTACTTC. Its protein is CASSLGKTGAYEQYF.

This clonotype was counted many times. The chain combines TRBV27 with TRBJ2-7; D is unclear. Germline values: CDR1 MNHEY, CDR2 SMNVEV (reference sequence). V was clipped by 8 bases and J by 6 bases, with 17 bases between them. This CDR3 has 13 amino acids. CDR3 region: CASGSHAQPEQYF. The DNA of the CDR3 is TGTGCCAGCGGATCCCATGCCCAACCCGAGCAGTACTTC.

This clonotype has a count of ten or more. The V call is TRBV25-1, the J call TRBJ2-7, with no clear D. From germline, CDR1 is MGHDK and CDR2 SYGVNS. CDR3 length: 13 amino acids. The ends were cut back, 1 base at V and 7 bases at J, with 11 bases in the middle. Here the CDR3 reads CASSESPNREQYF. The CDR3 coding sequence is TGTGCCAGCAGTGAATCCCCAAATCGGGAGCAGTACTTC.

The J gene is TRBJ1-1, the V gene TRBV6-5, with 9 positions matching TRBD1. CDR1 is MNHEY, CDR2 SVGAGI, per germline. The junction had 5 bases not matched to a gene; V was cut back by 7 bases and J by 2 bases. CDR3 size: 14 residues. The DNA for the CDR3 is TGTGCCAGCAACTACAGGGGGCGAAACACTGAAGCTTTCTTT. As protein: CASNYRGRNTEAFF.

This clonotype appeared many times. The chain has TRBV5-1 and TRBJ2-3; weak D call: TRBD1 (5 bases). Per germline, CDR1 SGHRS and CDR2 YFSETQ. V lost 4 bases, J lost 1 base, and 10 bases lay in between. The CDR3 sequence is 14 residues long. CDR3 region: CASSPDSGTDTQYF. The CDR3 DNA reads as TGCGCCAGCAGCCCCGACAGCGGCACAGATACGCAGTATTTT.

This clonotype was recorded at least ten times. The chain links TRBV18 to TRBJ2-3, with D possibly being TRBD1 or TRBD2 (5 bases each). This CDR3 is 15 amino acids long. V lost 3 bases and J lost 1, with 11 bases in between. Germline values: CDR1 KGHSH, CDR2 LQKENI. The CDR3 sequence is CASSPRDAGTDTQYF. The DNA of the CDR3 is TGTGCCAGCTCACCTCGGGACGCTGGCACAGATACGCAGTATTTT.

The table lists this clonotype with many counts. The chain couples TRBV19 to TRBJ1-4, with 8 bases that match TRBD1. Germline V gene sequence: CDR1 LNHDA, CDR2 SQIVND (reference sequence). V gave up 6 bases and J gave up 4 bases; unmatched junction bases: 7. The CDR3 consists of 15 residues. For the CDR3, the DNA is TGTGCCAGTAGCCGAACAGGGGGAAATAATGAAAAACTGTTTTTT. It encodes CASSRTGGNNEKLFF.

The sample holds many counts of this clonotype. The chain links TRBV3-1 to TRBJ2-7; 7 positions agree with TRBD1. Germline V gene data show CDR1 as LGHDT and CDR2 as YNNKEL (reference sequence). There are 15 residues in the CDR3. V shed 0 bases, J shed 2 bases, and the junction held 4 bases outside the gene matches. CDR3 nucleotide sequence: TGTGCCAGCAGCCAAGATGAGGGGGCCACCTACGAGCAGTACTTC. It is translated as CASSQDEGATYEQYF.

V gene TRBV11-2 combines with J gene TRBJ2-7; D unresolved. V was trimmed by 5 bases and J by 5 bases, leaving 10 bases between them. CDR1 and CDR2 from the germline V gene are SGHAT and FQNNGV. This CDR3 comprises 12 residues. Here the CDR3 reads CASSPPDHEQYF. The CDR3 bases are TGTGCCAGCAGCCCCCCCGACCACGAGCAGTACTTC.

This clonotype was found many times. The genes are TRBV20-1 and TRBJ1-5, with 11 positions matching TRBD1. This CDR3 comprises 17 residues. The V segment lost 3 bases and the J segment 2 bases; nucleotides outside the gene matches: 9. CDR1 DFQATT and CDR2 SNEGSKA come from the germline V gene (reference sequence). In nucleotides, the CDR3 is TGCAGTGCTAGGGACAGGACAGGGGGCAGCGGCAATCAGCCCCAGCATTTT. Translated: CSARDRTGGSGNQPQHF.

This clonotype was observed at least ten times. The CDR3 sequence: CSVEEGRRADTQYF. The CDR3 region has the DNA TGCAGCGTTGAAGAGGGTAGGAGGGCAGATACGCAGTATTTT. The chain carries TRBV29-1 and TRBJ2-3; D might be TRBD2 (6 bases). V was shortened by 0 bases and J by 4 bases, with 11 bases between the two germline ends. The CDR3 totals 14 residues. Germline V gene data show CDR1 as SQVTM and CDR2 as ANQGSEA.

This clonotype was detected many times. The V gene is TRBV28, the J gene TRBJ2-7; possible D gene TRBD1, 5 bases. CDR3 length: 14 residues. V lost 4 bases, J lost 5 bases, and 15 bases lay in between. CDR1 is MDHEN and CDR2 is SYDVKM in the germline V gene. The CDR3 DNA reads TGTGCCAGCAGTTCTTATGAAACAGGAGACGAGCAGTACTTC. It encodes CASSSYETGDEQYF.

There are many counts of this clonotype. This chain connects TRBV20-1 to TRBJ2-5; D ambiguous. Trimming cost V 3 bases and J 1 base, with 12 bases left between them. Germline V gene lookup returns CDR1 DFQATT and CDR2 SNEGSKA (reference sequence). The CDR3 sequence is 14 residues long. The CDR3: CSASPAVSQETQYF. In nucleotides, the CDR3 is TGCAGTGCTAGTCCGGCCGTATCCCAAGAGACCCAGTACTTC.

This clonotype was seen only a few times. The chain uses TRBV5-1 and TRBJ1-1; the match to TRBD1 covers 11 bases. The CDR3 totals 17 residues. Germline V gives CDR1 SGHRS, CDR2 YFSETQ. The J segment lost 2 bases and the V segment lost 5 bases, leaving 11 bases of the junction unmatched. The CDR3 coding sequence is TGCGCCAGCAGTTACAACCCCGGGACAGGGGGAAACACTGAAGCTTTCTTT. Translating it yields CASSYNPGTGGNTEAFF.